This record covers a single T cell receptor beta chain. The data were taken from a study of T cell changes during pregnancy in multiple sclerosis. Clones were sequenced by immunoSEQ multiplex PCR, and TCRdb holds only the in-frame ones, with some missing. The sample carries roughly 69,000 clones, 90% to 95% recorded once. With 0 bases clipped from V and 3 bases from J, the junction kept 7 bases outside the gene matches. The germline gives CDR1 MNHNY, CDR2 SVGAGI (reference sequence). CDR3 size: 16 residues. This receptor was obtained from a female donor in good health, enrolled as a control in a pregnancy study. V and J are TRBV6-6 and TRBJ1-2; 7 bases line up with TRBD1. The sample in question was CD4+ T cells from peripheral blood mononuclear cells, obtained in the third trimester of pregnancy. The CDR3 here is CASSYSRAGGYYGYTF. The CDR3, as DNA: TGTGCCAGCAGTTACTCGAGGGCAGGGGGGTACTATGGCTACACCTTC.